This T cell receptor beta chain was profiled in a study of blood T cell repertoires in COVID-19. Turning to the study itself: T cells, B-cell-depleted T cells, or PBMCs supplied cDNA or gDNA.

J gave up 9 bases and V 3 bases, and 14 bases lay outside the gene matches. The germline V gene encodes CDR1 SGHKS and CDR2 YYEKEE (reference sequence). This CDR3 has 16 residues. In the source study's methods: Nucleated cell counts were estimated from reference gene primer amplification. Generated by immunoSEQ multiplex PCR, the TCRdb table keeps only in-frame clones and is missing some. V and J calls and clone size come straight from that table; D and trimming were deduced from the DNA. The sample consists of around 71,000 clones, roughly 80% of them appearing once. The sequence came from a man in his 70s with acute or convalescent COVID-19. The sequencing input was peripheral blood. The rearrangement links TRBV5-5 to TRBJ1-5, with 8 bases that match TRBD1. CDR3 bases: TGTGCCAGCAGCTGGGAACAGGGGGGGGTAGGTGGGCCCCAGCATTTT. Translation: CASSWEQGGVGGPQHF.